This record looks at one T cell receptor (beta chain) sequence and its context. This sample is part of a study of monozygotic twins with inflammatory bowel disease. This CDR3 region has 16 residues. Germline lookup yields CDR1 SGHDT and CDR2 YYEEEE. TCRdb re-analyzed the 5' RACE reads; it lists each CDR3 protein once, without DNA. The ten most abundant clones cover roughly 1.2% of a sample with some 130,000 distinct CDR3 sequences. The V and J genes are TRBV5-6 and TRBJ2-1; TCRdb indicates TRBD2, and absent DNA this call remains unverified. Sequenced: blood. The sequence was obtained from a human donor with ulcerative colitis or Crohn's disease, or a healthy co-twin of an affected twin (not recorded which). This CDR3 is CASRWLAGGPYNEQFF.